This TCR beta chain derives from a study of T-cell reconstitution after alpha-beta-depleted transplantation in children. Findings and caveats of the study: The origin of high day-60 TCRbeta diversity in some patients lay in surviving recipient T cells and thymic progenitors. Expanded graft clones, several hundred of them, were reportedly the source of alpha-beta T cells about two months after transplant. A year had passed since transplant, and T-cell counts and diversity by then came mostly from newly produced T cells.

Molecular barcoding with unique molecular identifiers was used for the TCRbeta library. TCRdb ran MiXCR on the PCR reads and lists one entry per CDR3 protein. The sample shows under 400,000 distinct CDR3 sequences, approximately 23% of them seen only once. The CDR3 contains 16 residues. The germline gives CDR1 SGHRS, CDR2 YFSETQ. The V and J ends lost 4 bases and 1 base respectively, with 17 bases between them. Turning to this clonotype: Its antigen is unidentified.

Sequencing used PBMCs, mostly from graft donor cells, obtained 180 days after TCRalphabeta/CD19-depleted stem cell transplant. The sequence derives from a male patient between 10 and 17 years old who had a stem cell transplant for acute lymphoblastic leukemia, so the T cells may come from the graft donor. The J gene is TRBJ2-5, the V gene TRBV5-1; the D is unclear. This chain's CDR3 is CASSPPVRSRQETQYF. The CDR3, as DNA: TGCGCCAGCAGCCCCCCGGTAAGGTCACGCCAAGAGACCCAGTACTTC. Together with reference TRBV5-1 and TRBJ2-5, the CDR3 gives the full variable domain: KAGVTQTPRYLIKTRGQQVTLSCSPISGHRSVSWYQQTPGQGLQFLFEYFSETQRNKGNFPGRFSGRQFSNSRSEMNVSTLELGDSALYLCASSPPVRSRQETQYFGPGTRLLVL.